Listed below are T cell receptor beta chains from one sample, sequenced in a study of blood T cell repertoires in COVID-19. Profiled with immunoSEQ multiplex PCR; TCRdb holds only in-frame clones, not every one. The sample contains under 250,000 clones, approximately 80% of which appear only once. Sequencing was carried out using peripheral blood. The receptors were sampled from a man aged 50-59 years with active or convalescent COVID-19. The CDR3 runs from the conserved cysteine through the conserved F or W. D genes are given only for firm matches. The size of a clone is reported for some rows only, either as once, few or many, or as a class for expanded clones.

V gene	clone size	D gene	J gene	CDR3 length	CDR3 protein	CDR3 DNA
TRBV6-5	NA	NA	TRBJ1-4	14	CASSYRGLNEKLFF	TGTGCCAGCAGTTACAGGGGTCTTAATGAAAAACTGTTTTTT
TRBV29-1	once	TRBD2	TRBJ2-1	16	CSVESRLAGYLDEQFF	TGCAGCGTTGAATCCCGACTAGCGGGTTATCTCGATGAGCAGTTCTTC
TRBV11-2	NA	NA	TRBJ1-5	14	CASSPDRFNQPQHF	TGTGCCAGCAGCCCAGACAGGTTCAATCAGCCCCAGCATTTT
TRBV7-2	NA	NA	TRBJ1-5	13	CASSRQLPGPQHF	TGTGCCAGCAGTAGACAGCTACCAGGGCCCCAGCATTTT
TRBV2	NA	NA	TRBJ2-1	15	CASSEIGGLPNEQFF	TGTGCCAGCAGTGAAATAGGGGGACTACCCAATGAGCAGTTCTTC
TRBV10-3	NA	TRBD2	TRBJ2-1	14	CAIRDQGLTNEQFF	TGTGCCATCAGGGACCAGGGACTAACCAATGAGCAGTTCTTC
TRBV7-2	NA	TRBD1	TRBJ2-3	17	CASTPPPGQGAFYTQYF	TGTGCCAGCACTCCACCCCCCGGACAGGGGGCGTTTTATACGCAGTATTTT
TRBV5-4	NA	TRBD2	TRBJ2-1	16	CASSPRGRDYYNEQFF	TGTGCCAGCAGCCCCAGAGGTCGGGACTACTACAATGAGCAGTTCTTC
TRBV6-6	NA	TRBD1	TRBJ1-5	16	CASSSNNRGGNQPQHF	TGTGCCAGCAGTTCTAACAACAGGGGCGGCAATCAGCCCCAGCATTTT
TRBV4-3	few	NA	TRBJ2-3	14	CASSQKQFTDTQYF	TGCGCCAGCAGCCAGAAACAGTTCACAGATACGCAGTATTTT
TRBV11-2	NA	NA	TRBJ2-5	15	CASSLDPGRQETQYF	TGTGCCAGCAGCTTAGATCCAGGAAGGCAAGAGACCCAGTACTTC
TRBV24-1	NA	TRBD2	TRBJ2-2	20	CATSVRPGLAGKTNTGELFF	TGTGCCACCAGTGTCAGGCCGGGACTAGCGGGTAAAACGAACACCGGGGAGCTGTTTTTT
TRBV10-3	NA	TRBD1	TRBJ1-6	15	CAISGSDRDNSPLHF	TGTGCCATCAGTGGCTCGGACAGGGATAATTCACCCCTCCACTTT
TRBV24-1	few	TRBD1	TRBJ2-7	13	CATSDHTGGEQYF	TGTGCCACCAGTGATCACACAGGGGGGGAGCAGTACTTC
TRBV7-3	NA	NA	TRBJ1-5	17	CASSLRAPQDSNQPQHF	TGTGCCAGCAGCTTAAGAGCCCCGCAGGATAGCAATCAGCCCCAGCATTTT
TRBV29-1	NA	NA	TRBJ1-1	14	CSVEMRSRGTEAFF	TGCAGCGTTGAAATGAGGTCACGAGGCACTGAAGCTTTCTTT
TRBV21-1	once	NA	TRBJ2-3	17	CATISLGGLISTDTQYF	TGTGCCACAATATCCCTGGGGGGTCTTATTAGCACAGATACGCAGTATTTT
TRBV5-1	NA	TRBD1	TRBJ2-3	18	CASSFGDRGFSSTDTQYF	TGCGCCAGCAGCTTTGGGGACAGGGGGTTTTCAAGCACAGATACGCAGTATTTT
TRBV11-2	NA	NA	TRBJ1-6	15	CASGGGSSYNSPLHF	TGTGCCAGCGGTGGGGGGAGCTCCTATAATTCACCCCTCCACTTT
TRBV18	NA	NA	TRBJ2-1	15	CASSPTSSSYNEQFF	TGTGCCAGCTCACCTACTTCTAGCTCCTACAATGAGCAGTTCTTC
TRBV24-1	NA	NA	TRBJ2-3	16	CATSDTAGTSTDTQYF	TGTGCCACCAGTGATACCGCCGGGACTAGCACAGATACGCAGTATTTT
TRBV28	NA	NA	TRBJ1-2	15	CASSLSPPGLYGYTF	TGTGCCAGCAGTTTATCCCCACCGGGACTCTATGGCTACACCTTC